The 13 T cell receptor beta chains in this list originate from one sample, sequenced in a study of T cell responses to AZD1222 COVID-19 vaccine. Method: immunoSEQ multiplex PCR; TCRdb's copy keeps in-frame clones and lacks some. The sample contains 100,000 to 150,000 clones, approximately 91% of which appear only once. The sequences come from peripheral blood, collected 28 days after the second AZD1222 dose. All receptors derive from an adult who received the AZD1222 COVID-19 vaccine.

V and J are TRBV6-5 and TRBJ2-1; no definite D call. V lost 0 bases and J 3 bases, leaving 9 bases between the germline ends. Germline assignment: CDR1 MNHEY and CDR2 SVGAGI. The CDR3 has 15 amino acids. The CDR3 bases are TGTGCCAGCAGTTACTCGATTTCCCACTACAATGAGCAGTTCTTC. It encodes CASSYSISHYNEQFF.

This CDR3 is CASSVGDSNYEQYF. CDR3 sequence (DNA): TGTGCCAGCAGCGTAGGGGACAGTAACTACGAGCAGTACTTC. V is TRBV9 and J is TRBJ2-7; 7 positions match TRBD1. V lost 0 bases and J lost 3; bases outside the gene matches: 3. The germline V gene encodes CDR1 SGDLS and CDR2 YYNGEE. CDR3 length equals 14 residues.

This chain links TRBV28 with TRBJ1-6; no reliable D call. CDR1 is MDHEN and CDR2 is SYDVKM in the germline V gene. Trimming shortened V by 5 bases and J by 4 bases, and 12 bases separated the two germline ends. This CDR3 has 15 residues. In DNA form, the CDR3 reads TGTGCCAGCAGTGGGGAAGCAGCATATAATTCACCCCTCCACTTT. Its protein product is CASSGEAAYNSPLHF.

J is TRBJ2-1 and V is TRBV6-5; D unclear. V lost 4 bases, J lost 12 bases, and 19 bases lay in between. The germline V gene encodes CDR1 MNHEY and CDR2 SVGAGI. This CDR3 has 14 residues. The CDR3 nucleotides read TGTGCCAGCAGTTGGCGGCCACCCTATGGGGTGCAGTTCTTC. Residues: CASSWRPPYGVQFF.

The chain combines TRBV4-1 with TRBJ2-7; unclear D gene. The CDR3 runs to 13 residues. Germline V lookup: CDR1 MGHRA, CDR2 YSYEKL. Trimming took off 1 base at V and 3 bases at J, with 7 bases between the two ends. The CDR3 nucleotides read TGCGCCAGCAGCCAAGTCGGTGACTACGAGCAGTACTTC. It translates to CASSQVGDYEQYF.

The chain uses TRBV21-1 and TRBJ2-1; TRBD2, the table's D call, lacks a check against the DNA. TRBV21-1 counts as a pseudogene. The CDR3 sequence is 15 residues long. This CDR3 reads CASIALAGDNNEQFF. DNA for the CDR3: TGTGCCAGCATTGCACTAGCGGGAGACAACAATGAGCAGTTCTTC.

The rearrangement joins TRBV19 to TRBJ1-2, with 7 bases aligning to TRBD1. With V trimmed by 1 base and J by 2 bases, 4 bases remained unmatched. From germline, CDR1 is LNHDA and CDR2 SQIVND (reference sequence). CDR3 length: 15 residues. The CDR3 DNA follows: TGTGCCAGTAGTATAGGAGGGGGCACGAACTATGGCTACACCTTC. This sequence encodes CASSIGGGTNYGYTF.

The CDR3 loop reads CASSLVPGDTQYF. The DNA for the CDR3 is TGCGCCAGCAGCTTGGTTCCCGGAGATACGCAGTATTTT. The chain joins TRBV5-1 to TRBJ2-3; D is uncertain. V was clipped by 0 bases and J by 5 bases, with 7 bases between them. The CDR3 length is 13 residues. Germline CDR1 SGHRS, CDR2 YFSETQ.

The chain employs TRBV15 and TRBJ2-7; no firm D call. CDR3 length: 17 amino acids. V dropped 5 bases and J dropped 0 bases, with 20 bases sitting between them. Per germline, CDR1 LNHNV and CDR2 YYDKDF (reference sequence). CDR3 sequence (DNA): TGTGCCACCAGCCCCCGACCTGGAACACAGAGCTCCTACGAGCAGTACTTC. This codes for CATSPRPGTQSSYEQYF.

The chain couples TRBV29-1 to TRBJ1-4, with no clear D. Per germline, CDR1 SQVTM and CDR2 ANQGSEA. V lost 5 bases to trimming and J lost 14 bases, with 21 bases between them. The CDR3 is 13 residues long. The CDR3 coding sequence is TGCAGCGTTTGGTTGGGATCTGAGGCCCTGCTGTTTTTT. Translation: CSVWLGSEALLFF.

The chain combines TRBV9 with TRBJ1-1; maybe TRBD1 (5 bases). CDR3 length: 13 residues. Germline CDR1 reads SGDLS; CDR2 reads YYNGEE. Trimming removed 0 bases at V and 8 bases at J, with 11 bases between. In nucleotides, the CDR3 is TGTGCCAGCAGCGTAGTTGGGGCCTCGGAAGCTTTCTTT. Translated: CASSVVGASEAFF.

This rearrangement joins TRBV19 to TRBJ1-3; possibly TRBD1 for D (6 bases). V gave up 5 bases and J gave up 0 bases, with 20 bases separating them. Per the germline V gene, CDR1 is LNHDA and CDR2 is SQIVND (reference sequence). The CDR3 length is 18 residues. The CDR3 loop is CASSRTGTTRSSGNTIYF. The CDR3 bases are TGTGCCAGTAGTCGAACGGGGACAACTCGAAGCTCTGGAAACACCATATATTTT.

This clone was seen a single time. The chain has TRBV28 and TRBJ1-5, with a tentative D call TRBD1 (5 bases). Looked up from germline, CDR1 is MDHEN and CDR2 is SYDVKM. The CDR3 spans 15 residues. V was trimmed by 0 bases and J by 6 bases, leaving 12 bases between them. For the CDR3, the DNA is TGTGCCAGCAGTTTATGGACAGCCCTATTTCAGCCCCAGCATTTT. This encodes CASSLWTALFQPQHF.